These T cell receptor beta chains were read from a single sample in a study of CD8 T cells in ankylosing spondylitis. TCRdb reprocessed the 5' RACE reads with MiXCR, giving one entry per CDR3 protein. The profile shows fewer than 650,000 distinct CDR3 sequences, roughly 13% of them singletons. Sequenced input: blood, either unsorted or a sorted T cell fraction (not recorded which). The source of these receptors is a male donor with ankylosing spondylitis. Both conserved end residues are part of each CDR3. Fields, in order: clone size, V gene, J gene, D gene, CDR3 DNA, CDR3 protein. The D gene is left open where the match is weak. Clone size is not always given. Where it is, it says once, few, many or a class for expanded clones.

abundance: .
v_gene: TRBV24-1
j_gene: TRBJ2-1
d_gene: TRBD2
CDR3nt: TGTGCCACCAGTGACTGGGGCGGGAGCAGAGAAAATGAGCAGTTCTTC
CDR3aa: CATSDWGGSRENEQFF

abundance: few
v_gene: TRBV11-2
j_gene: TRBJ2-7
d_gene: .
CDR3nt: TGTGCCAGCAGCCCCCACCTGGGCTACGAGCAGTACTTC
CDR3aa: CASSPHLGYEQYF

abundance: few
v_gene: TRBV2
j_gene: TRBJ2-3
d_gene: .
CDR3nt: TGTGCCAGCAGTGTCCCGGGACTTAGCACAGATACGCAGTATTTT
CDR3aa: CASSVPGLSTDTQYF

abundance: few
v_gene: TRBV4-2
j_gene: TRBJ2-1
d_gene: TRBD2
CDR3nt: TGTGCCAGCAGCCAAGATGGGGTAGCGGGAGGGCCCTACAATGAGCAGTTCTTC
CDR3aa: CASSQDGVAGGPYNEQFF

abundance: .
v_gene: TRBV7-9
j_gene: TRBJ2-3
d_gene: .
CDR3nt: TGTGCCAGCACCAATTCAGATACGCAGTATTTT
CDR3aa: CASTNSDTQYF

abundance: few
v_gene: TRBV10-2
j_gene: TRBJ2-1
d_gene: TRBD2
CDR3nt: TGCGCCAGCAGTGGCACACTAGCGGGAGTTCACTACAATGAGCAGTTCTTC
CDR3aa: CASSGTLAGVHYNEQFF

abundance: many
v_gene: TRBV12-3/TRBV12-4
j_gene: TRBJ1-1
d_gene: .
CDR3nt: TGTGCCAGCTCCCGAGCAGGGATGGTGAACACTGAAGCTTTCTTT
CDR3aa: CASSRAGMVNTEAFF

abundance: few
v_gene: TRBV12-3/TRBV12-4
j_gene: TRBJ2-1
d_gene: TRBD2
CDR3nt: TGTGCCAGCAGCTCTTATAGCGGGAGCTTTGACAATGAGCAGTTCTTC
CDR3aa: CASSSYSGSFDNEQFF

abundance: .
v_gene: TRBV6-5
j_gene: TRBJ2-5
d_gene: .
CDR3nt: TGTGCCAGCAGTCTACAGGGATCCCAGTACTTC
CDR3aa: CASSLQGSQYF

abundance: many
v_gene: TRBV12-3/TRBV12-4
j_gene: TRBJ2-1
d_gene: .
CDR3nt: TGTGCCAGCAGTCTACTCCAAAATGAGCAGTTCTTC
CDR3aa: CASSLLQNEQFF

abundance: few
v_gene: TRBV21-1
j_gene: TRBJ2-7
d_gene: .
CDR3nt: TGTGCCAGCAGCAAAAACGCCGAAGGTGCCTGCGTCCTAGCGGATGAATCTACTTCCTACGAGCAGTACTTC
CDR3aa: CASSKNAEGACVLADESTSYEQYF

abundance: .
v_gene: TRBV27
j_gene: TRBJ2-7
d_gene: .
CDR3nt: TGTGCCAGCAGTTACGGGGGCCACGAGCAGTACTTC
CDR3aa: CASSYGGHEQYF

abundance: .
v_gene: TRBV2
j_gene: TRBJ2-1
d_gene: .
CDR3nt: TGTGCCAGCAGCCCAGGCATGAACAATGAGCAGTTCTTC
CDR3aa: CASSPGMNNEQFF

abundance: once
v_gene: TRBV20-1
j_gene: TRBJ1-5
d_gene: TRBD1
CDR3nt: TGCAGTGCTATAGTTGGGACAGGTCAGGATCAGCCCCAGCATTTT
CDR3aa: CSAIVGTGQDQPQHF

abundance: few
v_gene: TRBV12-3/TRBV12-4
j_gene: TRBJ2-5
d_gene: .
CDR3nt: TGTGCCAGCAGTTTAGGCCTGACAACATCGGAGACCCAGTACTTC
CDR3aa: CASSLGLTTSETQYF

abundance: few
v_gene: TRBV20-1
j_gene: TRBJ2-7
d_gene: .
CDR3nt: TGCAGTGCGCCTCGACTGGGAAGCCCCTACGAGCAGTACTTC
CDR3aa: CSAPRLGSPYEQYF

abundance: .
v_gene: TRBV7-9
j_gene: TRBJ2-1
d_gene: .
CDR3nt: TGTGCCAGCAGCCGGATGGGCGGTAATGGGGGTGAGCAGTTCTTC
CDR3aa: CASSRMGGNGGEQFF

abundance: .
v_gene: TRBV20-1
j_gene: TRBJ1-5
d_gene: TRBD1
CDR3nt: TGCAGTGCTAACAGGGGCGACCTTGGGGGGCCCCAGCATTTT
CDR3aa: CSANRGDLGGPQHF

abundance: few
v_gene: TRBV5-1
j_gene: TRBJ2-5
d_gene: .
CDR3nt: TGCGCCAGCAGCTTGTCCAGCTTTGAGACCCAGTACTTC
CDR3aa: CASSLSSFETQYF

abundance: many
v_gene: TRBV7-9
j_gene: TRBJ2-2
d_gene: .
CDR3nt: TGTGCCAGCAGCCCCGCGAGTAATATGAACACCGGGGAGCTGTTTTTT
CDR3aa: CASSPASNMNTGELFF

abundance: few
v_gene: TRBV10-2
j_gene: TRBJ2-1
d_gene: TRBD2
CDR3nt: TGCGCCAGCAAATTAGCGGGAACTAACTACAATGAGCAGTTCTTC
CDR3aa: CASKLAGTNYNEQFF

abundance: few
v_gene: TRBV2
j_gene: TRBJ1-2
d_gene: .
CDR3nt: TGTGCCAGCAGTGAGCGGCTCTATGGCTACACCTTC
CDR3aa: CASSERLYGYTF

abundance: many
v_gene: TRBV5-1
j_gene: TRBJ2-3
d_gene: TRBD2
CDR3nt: TGCGCCAGCCGACTAGCGGGAGCTAGCACAGATACGCAGTATTTT
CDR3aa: CASRLAGASTDTQYF